These 8 T cell receptor beta chains came from one sample sequenced in a study of blood T cell repertoires in COVID-19. Sequencing was performed with immunoSEQ multiplex PCR; in TCRdb, only in-frame clones are kept and a portion is missing. The table includes about 60,000 clones, around 90% detected once. Sequenced: peripheral blood. These receptors came from a man aged 45 to 65 with active COVID-19.

The rearrangement uses TRBV27 and TRBJ2-7, with a possible D match to TRBD1 (6 bases). V shed 3 bases and J shed 1 base, with 13 bases lying between them. Germline loops: CDR1 MNHEY, CDR2 SMNVEV (reference sequence). CDR3 size: 15 residues. Here the CDR3 DNA reads TGTGCCAGCAGTTTTGTAGGACAGCCATCCTACGAGCAGTACTTC. This encodes CASSFVGQPSYEQYF.

The V call is TRBV5-1, the J call TRBJ2-2, with TRBD1 identical over 10 bases. Per the germline V gene, CDR1 is SGHRS and CDR2 is YFSETQ. The junction had 7 bases not matched to a gene; V was cut back by 4 bases and J by 7 bases. This CDR3 is built from 15 residues. CDR3 in amino acids: CASSQDRGTGGELFF. The CDR3 DNA reads as TGCGCCAGCAGCCAGGACAGGGGGACTGGCGGGGAGCTGTTTTTT.

The CDR3 bases are TGTGCCAGCAGGCCGGGGAGCACAGATACGCAGTATTTT. Its translation is CASRPGSTDTQYF. This chain uses TRBV7-9 with TRBJ2-3; TRBD2 is a possible D gene (5 bases). Germline CDR1 reads SEHNR; CDR2 reads FQNEAQ (reference sequence). The CDR3 runs 13 residues. V dropped 6 bases and J dropped 0 bases, with 7 bases sitting between them.

The V and J genes are TRBV12-3 or TRBV12-4 and TRBJ2-7; D is uncertain. The CDR3 has 13 residues. Trimming stripped 3 bases from V and 2 bases from J, with 8 bases between. This CDR3 is CASSLAGTYEQYF. The CDR3 DNA sequence: TGTGCCAGCAGTTTGGCAGGAACCTACGAGCAGTACTTC.

This clone has just one count. CDR3 sequence: CASSVATYTDTQYF. CDR3 DNA: TGTGCCAGCAGCGTAGCTACGTACACAGATACGCAGTATTTT. This chain uses TRBV9 with TRBJ2-3; D gene ambiguous. Germline loops: CDR1 SGDLS, CDR2 YYNGEE. The CDR3 spans 14 residues. Trimming removed 0 bases at V and 2 bases at J, with 7 bases between.

The V and J genes are TRBV19 and TRBJ1-2; a possible D gene is TRBD1 (5 bases). From germline, CDR1 is LNHDA and CDR2 SQIVND (reference sequence). V lost 6 bases to trimming and J lost 4 bases, with 6 bases between them. The CDR3 extends over 11 amino acids. The CDR3 reads CASSQGYGYTF. CDR3 nucleotide sequence: TGTGCCAGTAGCCAGGGCTATGGCTACACCTTC.

This chain uses TRBV7-8 with TRBJ2-6; D unresolved. The CDR3 is 14 amino acids. Germline V lookup: CDR1 SGHVS, CDR2 FQNEAQ. Trimming cost V 6 bases and J 0 bases, with 6 bases left between them. The DNA of the CDR3 is TGTGCCAGCAGGCAGGCCTCTGGGGCCAACGTCCTGACTTTC. It yields the protein CASRQASGANVLTF.

V gene TRBV5-4 combines with J gene TRBJ2-5, with 11 bases matching TRBD2. The CDR3 contains 16 residues. J was trimmed by 1 base and V by 0 bases; bases with no gene match: 2. Germline V gene lookup returns CDR1 SGHNT and CDR2 YYREEE (reference sequence). The CDR3 loop reads CASSLAGTSGQETQYF. As DNA, the CDR3 is TGTGCCAGCAGCTTGGCGGGGACTAGCGGCCAAGAGACCCAGTACTTC.